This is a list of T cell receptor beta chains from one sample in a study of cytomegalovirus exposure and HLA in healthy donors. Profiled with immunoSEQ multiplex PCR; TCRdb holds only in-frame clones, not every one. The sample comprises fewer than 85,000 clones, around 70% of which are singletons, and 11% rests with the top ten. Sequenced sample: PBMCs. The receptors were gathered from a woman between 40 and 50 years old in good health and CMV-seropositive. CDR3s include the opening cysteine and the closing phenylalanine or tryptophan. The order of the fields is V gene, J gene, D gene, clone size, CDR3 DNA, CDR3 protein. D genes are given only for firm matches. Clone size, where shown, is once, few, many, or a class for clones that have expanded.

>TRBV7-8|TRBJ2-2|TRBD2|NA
TGTGCCAGCAGCTTAATGGGAGGGTCGATTGGCACCGGGGAGCTGTTTTTT
CASSLMGGSIGTGELFF
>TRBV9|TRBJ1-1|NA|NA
TGTGCCAGCAGCGTAGATCCAGGGACTGAAGCTTTCTTT
CASSVDPGTEAFF
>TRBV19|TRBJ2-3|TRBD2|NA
TGTGCCAGTACCTCCGATGGTAGCGGGGGTGGTTCTACGCAGTATTTT
CASTSDGSGGGSTQYF
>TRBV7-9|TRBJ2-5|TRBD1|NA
TGTGCCAGCAGCGTATCGCGGACAGGGCGGGAGACCCAGTACTTC
CASSVSRTGRETQYF
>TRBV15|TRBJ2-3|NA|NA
TGTGCCACCAGCAGAGGGAGAACAGATACGCAGTATTTT
CATSRGRTDTQYF
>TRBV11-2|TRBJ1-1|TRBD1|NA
TGTGCCAGCAGCTTTAAACAGGGGTGGGCTGAAGCTTTCTTT
CASSFKQGWAEAFF
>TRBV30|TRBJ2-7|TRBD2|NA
TGTGCCTGGAGTCAAGCGGGAGCCTACGAGCAGTACTTC
CAWSQAGAYEQYF
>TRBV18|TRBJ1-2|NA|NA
TGTGCCAGCTCACCGTCTAGTCAGCCTAACTATGGCTACACCTTC
CASSPSSQPNYGYTF
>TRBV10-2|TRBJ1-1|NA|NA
TGCGCCAGCAGTTCCCAGGGTTCCACTGAAGCTTTCTTT
CASSSQGSTEAFF
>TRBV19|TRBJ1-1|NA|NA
TGTGCCAGTAGTATATCTGGGAGAGCTTTCTTT
CASSISGRAFF
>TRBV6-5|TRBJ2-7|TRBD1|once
TGTGCCAGCAGTTACGACAGGGACTACGAGCAGTACTTC
CASSYDRDYEQYF
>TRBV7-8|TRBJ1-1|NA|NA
TGTGCCAGCAGCGGTTCCCTACAGGTGTCTAACACTGAAGCTTTCTTT
CASSGSLQVSNTEAFF
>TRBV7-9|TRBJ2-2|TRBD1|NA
TGTGCCAGCAGCTTAGTCCCGGGACAGGGGACCGGGGAGCTGTTTTTT
CASSLVPGQGTGELFF
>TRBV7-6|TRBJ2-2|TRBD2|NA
TGTGCCAGCAGGCTAGCGGAGAACACCGGGGAGCTGTTTTTT
CASRLAENTGELFF
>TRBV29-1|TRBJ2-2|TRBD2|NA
TGCAGCGTATTAGCGGGAGGGCCCGGCGGGGAGCTGTTTTTT
CSVLAGGPGGELFF
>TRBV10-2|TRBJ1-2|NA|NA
TGCGCCAGCAGTGAGGGGAGAGACTATGGCTACACCTTC
CASSEGRDYGYTF
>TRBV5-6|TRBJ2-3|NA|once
TGTGCCAGCAGCCGTAGTGACAGTGCAGATACGCAGTATTTT
CASSRSDSADTQYF
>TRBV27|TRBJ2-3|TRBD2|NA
TGTGCCAGCAGTTTTCTCCTAGCGGGGGGGGTAAATACGCAGTATTTT
CASSFLLAGGVNTQYF
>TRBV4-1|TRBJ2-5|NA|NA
TGCGCCAGCAGCCAAGATCCGGGACTCCCGGGGGAGACCCAGTACTTC
CASSQDPGLPGETQYF
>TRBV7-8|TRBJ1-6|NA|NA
TGTGCCAGCAGCTCGTGGCAGGGAAATTCACCCCTCCACTTT
CASSSWQGNSPLHF
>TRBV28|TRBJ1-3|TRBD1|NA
TGTGCCAGCGCCGGGGCAGGGGGAAACTCTGGAAACACCATATATTTT
CASAGAGGNSGNTIYF
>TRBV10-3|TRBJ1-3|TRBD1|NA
TGTGCCATCAGGGACAGGGGAAACACCATATATTTT
CAIRDRGNTIYF
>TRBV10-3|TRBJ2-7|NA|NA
TGTGCCATCAGTGACCCCGGGGGAGGCTACGAGCAGTACTTC
CAISDPGGGYEQYF
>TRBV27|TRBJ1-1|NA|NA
TGTGCCAGCAGTTTATCGCAACGAGCGGAGAAATTCTTT
CASSLSQRAEKFF
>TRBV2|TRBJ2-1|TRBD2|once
TGTGCCACCGTAAGTGGACTAGCGGGGAATGAGCAGTTCTTC
CATVSGLAGNEQFF
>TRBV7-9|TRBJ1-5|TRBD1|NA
TGTGCCAGCAGCTCCGGACAGGGTTATCAGCCCCAGCATTTT
CASSSGQGYQPQHF
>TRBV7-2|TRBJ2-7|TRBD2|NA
TGTGCCAGCGCCCCATCGACTAGCGGCTCTTACGAGCAGTACTTC
CASAPSTSGSYEQYF
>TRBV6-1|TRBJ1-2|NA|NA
TGTGCCAGCAGTGGGCATGTTAACTATGGCTACACCTTC
CASSGHVNYGYTF
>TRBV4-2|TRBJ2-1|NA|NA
TGTGCCAGCAGCCAAGATCCGGCGGCGGTTATCTACAATGAGCAGTTCTTC
CASSQDPAAVIYNEQFF
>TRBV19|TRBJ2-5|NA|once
TGTGCCAGTAGTATCAACTACCAAGAGACCCAGTACTTC
CASSINYQETQYF
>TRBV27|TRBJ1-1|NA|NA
TGTGCCAGCCAAAGACTTTCGGGTGAAGCTTTCTTT
CASQRLSGEAFF
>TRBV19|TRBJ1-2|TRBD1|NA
TGTGCCAGTAAGAGGGGGGACAGTAACTATGGCTACACCTTC
CASKRGDSNYGYTF
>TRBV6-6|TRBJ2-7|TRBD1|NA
TGTGCCAGCGGGACAGGGTCCTACGAGCAGTACTTC
CASGTGSYEQYF
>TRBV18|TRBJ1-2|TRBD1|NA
TGTGCCAGCTCACCACTATCGCCGGGACAGGGTTTTCATGGCTACACCTTC
CASSPLSPGQGFHGYTF
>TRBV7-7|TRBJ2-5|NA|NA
TGTGCTAGCAGCTGGGGAGCCCAAGAGACCCAGTACTTC
CASSWGAQETQYF
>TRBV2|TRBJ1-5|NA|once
TGTGCCAGCAGTGGGGGGCCGATAAGCAATCAGCCCCAGCATTTT
CASSGGPISNQPQHF
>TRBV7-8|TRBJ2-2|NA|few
TGTGCCAGCAGCCTGGAGATGGCGAACACCGGGGAGCTGTTTTTT
CASSLEMANTGELFF
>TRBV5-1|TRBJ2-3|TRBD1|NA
TGCGCCAGCAGCTGGATGGGACAGGGGGCAGATACGCAGTATTTT
CASSWMGQGADTQYF
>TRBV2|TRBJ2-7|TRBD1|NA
TGTGCCAGCAGTGTCGAGGGACAGGGTTACGAGCAGTACTTC
CASSVEGQGYEQYF
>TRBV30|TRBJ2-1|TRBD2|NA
TGTGCCTGGAGTCTGACTAGCCCGTGGAATGAGCAGTTCTTC
CAWSLTSPWNEQFF
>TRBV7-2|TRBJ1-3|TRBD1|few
TGTGCCAGCAGCTGGGGGGACAGCAGAAACACCATATATTTT
CASSWGDSRNTIYF
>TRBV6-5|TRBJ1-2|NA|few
TGTGCCAGCAGTTACTCTTCGCACGGTGGTGGCTATGGCTACACCTTC
CASSYSSHGGGYGYTF
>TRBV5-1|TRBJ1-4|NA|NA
TGCGCCAGCAGCTTGGGTGGAACAGGGAGTGAAAAACTGTTTTTT
CASSLGGTGSEKLFF
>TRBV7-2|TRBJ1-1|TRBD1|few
TGTGCCAGCAGCACCAGACAGGGGGTGCCTGAAGCTTTCTTT
CASSTRQGVPEAFF